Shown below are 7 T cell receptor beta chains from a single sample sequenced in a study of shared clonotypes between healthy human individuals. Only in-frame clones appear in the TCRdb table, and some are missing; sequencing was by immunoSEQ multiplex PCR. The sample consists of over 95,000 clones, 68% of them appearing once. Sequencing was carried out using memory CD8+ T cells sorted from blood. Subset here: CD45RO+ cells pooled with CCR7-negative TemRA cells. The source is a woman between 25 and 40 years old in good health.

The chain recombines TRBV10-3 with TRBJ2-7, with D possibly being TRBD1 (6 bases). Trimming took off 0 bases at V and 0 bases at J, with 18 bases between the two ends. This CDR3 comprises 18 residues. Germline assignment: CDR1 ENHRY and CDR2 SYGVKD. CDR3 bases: TGTGCCATCAGTGAGTCACCGTCGACTCAGGGGATCTCCTACGAGCAGTACTTC. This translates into CAISESPSTQGISYEQYF.

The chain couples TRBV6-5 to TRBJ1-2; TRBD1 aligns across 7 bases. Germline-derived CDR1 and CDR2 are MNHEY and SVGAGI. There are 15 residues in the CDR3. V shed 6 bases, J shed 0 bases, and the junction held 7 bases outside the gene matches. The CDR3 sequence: CASSSQGGANYGYTF. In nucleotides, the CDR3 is TGTGCCAGCAGCAGCCAGGGGGGGGCTAACTATGGCTACACCTTC.

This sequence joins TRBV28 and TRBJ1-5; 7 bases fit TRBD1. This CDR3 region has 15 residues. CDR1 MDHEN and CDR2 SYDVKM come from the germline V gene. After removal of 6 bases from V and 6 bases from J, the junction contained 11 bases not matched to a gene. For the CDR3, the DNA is TGTGCCAGCAGCCTACCCGACAGGGTCGGTCAGCCCCAGCATTTT. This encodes CASSLPDRVGQPQHF.

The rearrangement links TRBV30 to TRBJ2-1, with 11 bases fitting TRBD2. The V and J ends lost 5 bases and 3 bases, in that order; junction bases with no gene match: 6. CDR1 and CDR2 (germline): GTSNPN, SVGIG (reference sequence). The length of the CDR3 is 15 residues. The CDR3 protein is CAWLAGGLNYNEQFF. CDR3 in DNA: TGTGCCTGGTTAGCGGGAGGGCTCAACTACAATGAGCAGTTCTTC.

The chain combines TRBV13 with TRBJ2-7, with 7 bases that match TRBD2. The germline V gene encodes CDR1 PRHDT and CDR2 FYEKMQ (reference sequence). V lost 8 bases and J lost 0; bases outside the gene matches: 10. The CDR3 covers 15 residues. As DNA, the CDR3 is TGTGCCAGCGTCTCCACCGGGACTAACTCCTACGAGCAGTACTTC. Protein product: CASVSTGTNSYEQYF. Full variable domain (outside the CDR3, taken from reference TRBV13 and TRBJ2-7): AAGVIQSPRHLIKEKRETATLKCYPIPRHDTVYWYQQGPGQDPQFLISFYEKMQSDKGSIPDRFSAQQFSDYHSELNMSSLELGDSALYFCASVSTGTNSYEQYFGPGTRLTVT.

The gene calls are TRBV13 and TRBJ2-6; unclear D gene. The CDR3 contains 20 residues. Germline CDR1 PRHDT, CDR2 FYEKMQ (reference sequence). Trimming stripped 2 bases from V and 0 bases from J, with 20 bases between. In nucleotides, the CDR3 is TGTGCCAGCAGCTTAACCCCCGGCCAGGTCCCTCACTCTGGGGCCAACGTCCTGACTTTC. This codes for CASSLTPGQVPHSGANVLTF.

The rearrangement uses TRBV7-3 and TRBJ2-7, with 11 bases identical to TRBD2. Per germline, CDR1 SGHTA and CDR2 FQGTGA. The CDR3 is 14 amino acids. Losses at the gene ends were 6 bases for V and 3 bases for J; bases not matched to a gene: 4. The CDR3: CASSPTSGGYEQYF. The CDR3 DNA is TGTGCCAGCAGTCCTACTAGCGGGGGCTACGAGCAGTACTTC.